What follows are 28 T cell receptor beta chains derived from one specimen sequenced in a study of blood T cells in healthy people across ages. The authors ran a second PCR of 7 to 11 cycles using a sample-barcoded 5' primer and a J-beta primer mix. TCRdb passed the 5' RACE reads through MiXCR, listing each CDR3 protein once. The data contain about 930,000 distinct CDR3 sequences, roughly 29% of them singletons. The same sample was also studied in work on T cells of mothers and their children.

What was sequenced was blood. The receptor source for this set is a middle-aged woman in good health.

This chain links TRBV5-1 with TRBJ2-5; TRBD2 matches 8 bases. V shed 2 bases, J shed 3 bases, and the junction held 9 bases outside the gene matches. Germline V gives CDR1 SGHRS, CDR2 YFSETQ. The CDR3 length is 16 residues. CDR3 DNA: TGCGCCAGCAGCTTAGTTACTAGCGGAGACAAAGAGACCCAGTACTTC. It yields the protein CASSLVTSGDKETQYF. The whole variable domain, remainder taken from reference TRBV5-1 and TRBJ2-5, is KAGVTQTPRYLIKTRGQQVTLSCSPISGHRSVSWYQQTPGQGLQFLFEYFSETQRNKGNFPGRFSGRQFSNSRSEMNVSTLELGDSALYLCASSLVTSGDKETQYFGPGTRLLVL.

The chain joins TRBV6-5 to TRBJ2-7, with D possibly being TRBD2 (7 bases). V was shortened by 6 bases and J by 0 bases, with 18 bases between the two germline ends. CDR3 length: 16 amino acids. Germline values: CDR1 MNHEY, CDR2 SVGAGI. The CDR3 DNA reads TGTGCCAGCAGCGCCTTCGGGGGGCCGGGCTCCTACGAGCAGTACTTC. Protein: CASSAFGGPGSYEQYF.

This clonotype was recorded many times. The chain has TRBV6-5 and TRBJ1-5, with D tentatively TRBD1 (5 bases). Trimming pared 5 bases from V and 5 bases from J, leaving 19 bases between. Per germline, CDR1 MNHEY and CDR2 SVGAGI. The CDR3 spans 16 residues. The DNA of the CDR3 is TGTGCCAGCAGTCTAGAATATACAGGTGGGCATCAGCCCCAGCATTTT. It specifies CASSLEYTGGHQPQHF.

With regard to this clonotype: This could be a read error, since a much larger clone is one nucleotide away. This chain connects TRBV10-3 to TRBJ1-1, with D uncertain. This CDR3 is built from 15 residues. Germline-derived CDR1 and CDR2 are ENHRY and SYGVKD. CDR3 DNA sequence: TGTACCATCCGGGAGGGTCAGGTCGGCGACACTGAAGCTTTCTTT. This codes for CTIREGQVGDTEAFF.

This clonotype was counted between two and nine times. This chain links TRBV12-3 or TRBV12-4 with TRBJ1-5, with D uncertain. Trimming took off 6 bases at V and 4 bases at J, with 10 bases between the two ends. The CDR3 extends over 13 amino acids. The CDR3 protein is CASRSGGNQPQHF. CDR3 coding DNA: TGTGCCAGCAGGAGTGGAGGGAATCAGCCCCAGCATTTT.

CDR3 coding DNA: TGTGCCAGCAGTGAAGGCAGGGCGTACGAGCAGTACTTC. Amino acid sequence: CASSEGRAYEQYF. The chain employs TRBV2 and TRBJ2-4; tentative D call: TRBD1 (5 bases). Judging by the DNA end, TRBJ2-7 fits better; the J call may be wrong. CDR3 length: 13 amino acids. The V gene's germline CDR1 is SNHLY and CDR2 FYNNEI.

This clonotype was seen a single time. The chain recombines TRBV11-2 with TRBJ1-4; unclear D gene. V lost 2 bases, J lost 7 bases, and 14 bases lay in between. Germline values: CDR1 SGHAT, CDR2 FQNNGV. The CDR3 is made up of 15 amino acids. The CDR3 sequence: CASSLSSGGSEKLFF. The CDR3 DNA reads TGTGCCAGCAGCTTAAGTAGTGGAGGGAGTGAAAAACTGTTTTTT.

This clonotype was recorded at least ten times. The chain has TRBV28 and TRBJ2-7, with D possibly matching TRBD1 (6 bases). CDR1 is MDHEN and CDR2 is SYDVKM in the germline V gene. Trimming pared 2 bases from V and 2 bases from J, leaving 13 bases between. CDR3 length: 15 residues. In DNA, the CDR3 is TGTGCCAGCAGTTTAGGTGGGACACTTCCCTACGAGCAGTACTTC. Protein sequence: CASSLGGTLPYEQYF.

With regard to this clonotype: One end of the junction does not line up with germline, which may come from a read error. The CDR3 DNA is TGTGTCAGCAGCGTAGGTAATAGCGGCTCCTACGAGCAGTACTTC. Translating gives CVSSVGNSGSYEQYF. The chain joins TRBV9 to TRBJ2-7; tentative D call: TRBD2 (6 bases). Per the germline V gene, CDR1 is SGDLS and CDR2 is YYNGEE. The CDR3 has 15 amino acids.

The chain couples TRBV12-3 or TRBV12-4 to TRBJ2-1, with 11 bases aligning to TRBD2. V shed 6 bases, J shed 1 base, and the junction held 2 bases outside the gene matches. This CDR3 comprises 15 residues. CDR3 protein: CASRGLAESYNEQFF. DNA for the CDR3: TGTGCCAGCAGGGGACTAGCGGAGTCCTACAATGAGCAGTTCTTC.

The rearrangement uses TRBV20-1 and TRBJ2-7, with 8 bases matching TRBD2. Germline V gives CDR1 DFQATT, CDR2 SNEGSKA (reference sequence). The CDR3 length is 13 residues. In nucleotides, the CDR3 is TGCAGGGCCTGGGGACTAGAAGCCCACGAGCAGTACTTC. Residues: CRAWGLEAHEQYF.

This clonotype showed up just once. A read error may be the cause here, since a much bigger clone is one base away. This rearrangement joins TRBV29-1 to TRBJ2-6; D not certain. Germline CDR1 and CDR2: SQVTM and ANQGSEA. CDR3 length equals 14 residues. V dropped 6 bases and J dropped 2 bases, with 11 bases sitting between them. DNA of the CDR3: TGCAGCGTCGGCGGCTACCCTGGGGCCAACGTCCTGACTTTC. Its translation: CSVGGYPGANVLTF.

This clonotype was counted a few times. The chain combines TRBV12-3 or TRBV12-4 with TRBJ2-5, with 9 nucleotides matching TRBD1. V gave up 6 bases and J gave up 5 bases; unmatched junction bases: 13. This CDR3 is built from 16 residues. This CDR3 is CASSRLGQGLAETQYF. DNA for the CDR3: TGTGCCAGCAGCCGCCTCGGACAGGGGTTAGCGGAGACCCAGTACTTC.

J is TRBJ2-3 and V is TRBV11-1, with a tentative D call TRBD1 (6 bases). The CDR3 contains 16 residues. The V gene lost 5 bases and the J gene lost 2 bases, with 17 bases spanning the gap. The germline CDR1 and CDR2 sequences are SGHAT and FQDESV (reference sequence). DNA of the CDR3: TGTGCCAGCAGCCCCACCGGGACACGAGTCACAGATACGCAGTATTTT. Translating gives CASSPTGTRVTDTQYF. The variable domain in full, with the rest retrieved from reference TRBV11-1 and TRBJ2-3, is EAEVAQSPRYKITEKSQAVAFWCDPISGHATLYWYRQILGQGPELLVQFQDESVVDDSQLPKDRFSAERLKGVDSTLKIQPAELGDSAMYLCASSPTGTRVTDTQYFGPGTRLTVL.

The V call is TRBV5-1, the J call TRBJ1-4, with no clear D. This CDR3 contains 12 residues. The germline V and J ends were trimmed by 3 bases and 8 bases, with 8 bases remaining between them. Germline CDR1 is SGHRS and CDR2 is YFSETQ. The CDR3 DNA is TGCGCCAGCAGCTCTTATGGCGAAAAACTGTTTTTT. This sequence encodes CASSSYGEKLFF.

This clonotype has more than one count but fewer than ten. The chain links TRBV12-3 or TRBV12-4 to TRBJ1-1; no definite D call. The CDR3 is 11 amino acids. Trimming shortened V by 6 bases and J by 11 bases, and 13 bases separated the two germline ends. Written as DNA, the CDR3 is TGTGCCAGCAGCCCGGGAGTAGATGCTTTCTTT. It encodes CASSPGVDAFF.

A few counts support this clonotype. This chain uses TRBV12-3 or TRBV12-4 with TRBJ1-3, with a tentative D call TRBD1 (5 bases). The CDR3 totals 16 residues. The ends were cut back, 5 bases at V and 0 bases at J, with 14 bases in the middle. The CDR3 reads CASSARGSISGNTIYF. The DNA of the CDR3 is TGTGCCAGCAGTGCTCGGGGCTCGATCTCTGGAAACACCATATATTTT.

This clonotype was observed many times. V usage is TRBV6-5 and J usage is TRBJ1-2; no clear D gene. Germline CDR1 reads MNHEY; CDR2 reads SVGAGI. The CDR3 loop spans 15 amino acids. V was clipped by 2 bases and J by 8 bases, with 18 bases between them. The CDR3 sequence is CASSYGMTGDGGYTF. In DNA, the CDR3 is TGTGCCAGCAGTTACGGAATGACTGGGGATGGGGGCTACACCTTC.

The V gene is TRBV5-1, the J gene TRBJ2-7; perhaps TRBD1 as D (6 bases). The J call may be mistaken, given a closer DNA end match to TRBJ2-5. CDR1 is SGHRS and CDR2 is YFSETQ in the germline V gene. This CDR3 has 14 amino acids. The CDR3: CASSFLGQKETQYF. As DNA, the CDR3 is TGCGCCAGCAGCTTCCTCGGACAGAAAGAGACCCAGTACTTC.

The CDR3 is CASSPPQGLGDTQYF. The DNA of the CDR3 is TGTGCCAGCTCACCACCGCAGGGGTTGGGAGATACGCAGTATTTT. The chain recombines TRBV18 with TRBJ2-3; possibly TRBD1 for D (6 bases). The length of the CDR3 is 15 residues. Trimming removed 0 bases from V and 5 bases from J, with 12 bases in between. Germline V gives CDR1 KGHSH, CDR2 LQKENI.

The rearrangement joins TRBV20-1 to TRBJ2-3; 8 bases line up with TRBD1. The germline gives CDR1 DFQATT, CDR2 SNEGSKA (reference sequence). The V and J ends lost 3 bases and 2 bases, in that order; junction bases with no gene match: 7. CDR3 length equals 15 residues. For the CDR3, the DNA is TGCAGTGCTAGGTCCGGACAGGGAACCACAGATACGCAGTATTTT. Translating it yields CSARSGQGTTDTQYF.

With regard to this clonotype: A much larger clonotype is one base distant, so this may be a read error. This chain connects TRBV19 to TRBJ2-6; tentative D call: TRBD1 (5 bases). Germline CDR1 and CDR2: LNHDA and SQIVND (reference sequence). This CDR3 is 13 amino acids long. The chain's CDR3 is CASSTYGANVPTF. CDR3 DNA: TGTGCCAGTAGTACCTATGGGGCCAACGTCCCGACTTTC.

The rearrangement joins TRBV20-1 to TRBJ2-3; D is unclear. Germline V gene data show CDR1 as DFQATT and CDR2 as SNEGSKA (reference sequence). This CDR3 spans 13 amino acids. The V end lost 3 bases, the J end lost 4 bases, and 11 bases lay between the germline ends. CDR3 coding DNA: TGCAGTGCTAGTGACTGGACCGCAGATACGCAGTATTTT. This codes for CSASDWTADTQYF.

Comments on this clonotype: This sequence may be a read error, since a much larger clone differs from it by one base. The chain employs TRBV7-9 and TRBJ2-5; no firm D call. Trimming removed 4 bases at V and 7 bases at J, with 13 bases between. From germline, CDR1 is SEHNR and CDR2 FQNEAQ (reference sequence). There are 13 residues in the CDR3. CDR3 nucleotide sequence: TGTGCCAGCAGCTCCGAGGATAAAGTGACCCAGTACTTC. It specifies CASSSEDKVTQYF.

This clonotype was found many times. This chain connects TRBV20-1 to TRBJ1-5; 8 bases line up with TRBD1. Trimming removed 3 bases from V and 7 bases from J; junction bases left unmatched: 8. This CDR3 is 14 amino acids long. The germline V gene encodes CDR1 DFQATT and CDR2 SNEGSKA (reference sequence). The CDR3 protein is CSASAGTGGQPQHF. The DNA for the CDR3 is TGCAGTGCTAGTGCGGGGACAGGAGGGCAGCCCCAGCATTTT.

As for this clonotype: Germline and junction disagree at one end, which may indicate a read error. The chain has TRBV14 and TRBJ2-5; the D gene is possibly TRBD1 (5 bases). This CDR3 has 13 residues. Germline loops: CDR1 SGHDN, CDR2 FVKESK. The CDR3: CASSRQYQEAQYF. In nucleotides, the CDR3 is TGTGCCAGCAGTCGACAGTACCAAGAGGCCCAGTACTTC.

This chain links TRBV27 with TRBJ2-1; no clear D. The germline V gene has CDR1 MNHEY and CDR2 SMNVEV (reference sequence). The CDR3 is made up of 15 amino acids. V was clipped by 7 bases and J by 6 bases, with 19 bases between them. The CDR3 DNA reads TGTGCCAGCAAAACCCCTGATAGGAGCTTCAATGAGCAGTTCTTC. Its protein is CASKTPDRSFNEQFF.

This clonotype was picked up a small number of times. V gene TRBV5-1 combines with J gene TRBJ2-6; 9 bases line up with TRBD1. The CDR3 covers 19 residues. V gave up 4 bases and J gave up 0 bases; unmatched junction bases: 11. Germline-derived CDR1 and CDR2 are SGHRS and YFSETQ. CDR3 region: CASSLRTTGGSSGANVLTF. The CDR3 bases are TGCGCCAGCAGCCTTAGAACGACAGGGGGAAGCTCTGGGGCCAACGTCCTGACTTTC.